The 10 T cell receptor beta chains below come from one sample, sequenced in a study of T-cell memory formation after mild COVID-19. TCRdb analysed the 5' RACE reads with MiXCR anew, one entry per CDR3 protein. The repertoire holds fewer than 700,000 distinct CDR3 sequences, with roughly 22% as singletons. Sequencing used PBMCs or a T cell subset sorted from them (not recorded which). All receptors derive from an adult woman who had mild COVID-19 (a few samples of this study predate the infection). Cell type and time point are not known.

This sequence joins TRBV11-3 and TRBJ2-7; D possibly corresponds to TRBD1 (7 bases). The CDR3 contains 14 residues. Germline values: CDR1 SGHNT, CDR2 YENEEA. Trimming removed 2 bases at V and 2 bases at J, with 10 bases between. CDR3 nucleotide sequence: TGTGCCAGCAGCTTACAGGGGGGTCCCTACGAGCAGTACTTC. This encodes CASSLQGGPYEQYF.

This clonotype was detected a few times. The chain has TRBV11-1 and TRBJ2-7; 7 bases align to TRBD1. V lost 8 bases and J lost 3; bases outside the gene matches: 13. CDR1 SGHAT and CDR2 FQDESV come from the germline V gene (reference sequence). The CDR3 has 15 amino acids. CDR3: CASSGADRKGYEQYF. CDR3 sequence (DNA): TGTGCCAGCTCCGGGGCGGACAGGAAAGGCTACGAGCAGTACTTC.

This clonotype was seen only a few times. The CDR3 DNA is TGCAGCCCGCGGGACGCCTTGACAGATACGCAGTATTTT. Its translation is CSPRDALTDTQYF. The V and J genes are TRBV20-1 and TRBJ2-3; tentative D call: TRBD2 (6 bases). CDR1 and CDR2 (germline): DFQATT, SNEGSKA (reference sequence). The CDR3 extends over 13 amino acids.

The chain carries TRBV29-1 and TRBJ2-5, with 7 bases matching TRBD1. CDR1 and CDR2 (germline): SQVTM, ANQGSEA. The CDR3 totals 14 residues. Trimming removed 5 bases from V and 4 bases from J; junction bases left unmatched: 10. The DNA of the CDR3 is TGCAGCGTTTCCCCGCTTTCAGGGGGAGAGACCCAGTACTTC. It specifies CSVSPLSGGETQYF.

The chain uses TRBV7-8 and TRBJ2-1; tentative D call: TRBD2 (5 bases). V gave up 4 bases and J gave up 7 bases, with 8 bases separating them. The germline V gene encodes CDR1 SGHVS and CDR2 FQNEAQ. CDR3 length: 12 residues. CDR3 loop: CASSSLANEQFF. For the CDR3, the DNA is TGTGCCAGCAGCTCGCTAGCTAATGAGCAGTTCTTC.

The rearrangement joins TRBV18 to TRBJ1-4; D is undetermined. This CDR3 has 15 amino acids. Germline assignment: CDR1 KGHSH and CDR2 LQKENI. V dropped 4 bases and J dropped 3 bases, with 12 bases sitting between them. CDR3 sequence reads: CASSRRTNANEKLFF. The CDR3 nucleotides are TGTGCCAGCTCACGTCGGACGAACGCTAATGAAAAACTGTTTTTT.

This clonotype was picked up a small number of times. The gene calls are TRBV3-1 and TRBJ2-1, with D tentatively TRBD1 (5 bases). The CDR3 has 12 residues. Germline V gives CDR1 LGHDT, CDR2 YNNKEL (reference sequence). Trimming shortened V by 0 bases and J by 12 bases, and 9 bases separated the two germline ends. In DNA, the CDR3 is TGTGCCAGCAGCCAAGATTTTCAGGGGCAGTTCTTC. This gives the protein CASSQDFQGQFF.

CDR3 residues: CASSYGRQVNIVTEAFF. The CDR3 bases are TGTGCCAGTAGTTATGGTCGGCAGGTGAACATAGTGACTGAAGCTTTCTTT. V and J are TRBV19 and TRBJ1-1; the D is unclear. Per germline, CDR1 LNHDA and CDR2 SQIVND (reference sequence). V lost 5 bases to trimming and J lost 5 bases, with 24 bases between them. CDR3 size: 17 residues.

The J gene is TRBJ2-1, the V gene TRBV11-3; a possible D gene is TRBD1 (5 bases). Germline values: CDR1 SGHNT, CDR2 YENEEA. The CDR3 is made up of 16 amino acids. Trimming stripped 1 base from V and 6 bases from J, with 16 bases between. In DNA form, the CDR3 reads TGTGCCAGCAGCTTAGGATGGCTCCGAAGGGGCAATGAGCAGTTCTTC. Its protein product is CASSLGWLRRGNEQFF.

This clonotype turned up a few times. The chain combines TRBV3-1 with TRBJ1-1; TRBD1 might be the D (5 bases). This CDR3 has 15 amino acids. CDR1 LGHDT and CDR2 YNNKEL come from the germline V gene (reference sequence). V was cut by 6 bases and J by 1 base, with 15 bases left in between. CDR3: CASRAQDNSNTEAFF. In DNA, the CDR3 is TGTGCCAGCAGGGCTCAGGACAACTCGAACACTGAAGCTTTCTTT.